The next 29 T cell receptor beta chains were all read from a single sample in a study of human T cells and chemical hapten exposure. Time point meaning: patch test 1, 2 weeks after DPC sensitization. This sample's treatment: therapeutic diphenylcyclopropenone sensitization with weekly scalp DPC. TCRdb itself ran the RACE reads through MiXCR, one entry per CDR3 protein. The sample lists some 79,000 distinct CDR3 sequences, approximately 8% occurring once. This sample comprised whole blood, obtained in connection with sensitization to the hapten diphenylcyclopropenone (DPC). The receptors were gathered from a woman in her twenties or thirties with alopecia areata. Some clones in this sample may be carry-over from other donors' samples.

This clonotype appeared a few times. The gene calls are TRBV7-9 and TRBJ1-5; no clear D. This CDR3 is built from 13 residues. Trimming removed 8 bases at V and 4 bases at J, with 12 bases between. Germline CDR1 is SEHNR and CDR2 is FQNEAQ (reference sequence). The CDR3 reads CASQQDLNQPQHF. The CDR3 coding sequence is TGTGCCAGCCAACAAGACCTAAATCAGCCCCAGCATTTT.

The chain carries TRBV29-1 and TRBJ1-1; perhaps TRBD1 as D (5 bases). The germline gives CDR1 SQVTM, CDR2 ANQGSEA. The V end lost 4 bases, the J end lost 4 bases, and 7 bases lay between the germline ends. The CDR3 covers 11 residues. In DNA form, the CDR3 reads TGCAGCGTTGTAAGGGGCACTGAAGCTTTCTTT. Translating it yields CSVVRGTEAFF.

This clonotype occurred many times. The chain is built from TRBV4-1 and TRBJ2-1; 7 bases align to TRBD2. Germline assignment: CDR1 MGHRA and CDR2 YSYEKL. V dropped 4 bases and J dropped 5; count of bases not matched to a gene: 14. The CDR3 is 17 amino acids. The CDR3 sequence: CASSRTDQAGDNNEQFF. The CDR3 DNA reads as TGCGCCAGCAGCCGCACCGATCAGGCGGGGGATAACAATGAGCAGTTCTTC.

This sequence joins TRBV5-4 and TRBJ2-7; the D is unclear. The V end lost 0 bases, the J end lost 2 bases, and 12 bases lay between the germline ends. The germline CDR1 and CDR2 sequences are SGHNT and YYREEE (reference sequence). The CDR3 has 15 amino acids. The DNA of the CDR3 is TGTGCCAGCAGCTTGGGGGCAGATCGTACCTACGAGCAGTACTTC. This encodes CASSLGADRTYEQYF.

This clonotype was seen only a few times. The chain employs TRBV10-3 and TRBJ1-1; 9 bases align to TRBD1. Germline V gives CDR1 ENHRY, CDR2 SYGVKD. With 2 bases clipped from V and 4 bases from J, the junction kept 11 bases outside the gene matches. The length of the CDR3 is 17 residues. For the CDR3, the DNA is TGTGCCATCAGTGAGACGAGCTGGGGACAGGGATTCACTGAAGCTTTCTTT. Its translation is CAISETSWGQGFTEAFF.

J is TRBJ1-5 and V is TRBV2; weak D call: TRBD1 (5 bases). This CDR3 region has 16 residues. Trimming took 5 bases from V and 2 from J, leaving 16 bases between them. Germline loops: CDR1 SNHLY, CDR2 FYNNEI. The CDR3 region has the DNA TGTGCCAGCAGTAGGAGTCGGGGGTCAGGCAATCAGCCCCAGCATTTT. It encodes CASSRSRGSGNQPQHF.

The V and J genes are TRBV7-2 and TRBJ1-6; 8 bases match TRBD1. The CDR3 is 15 amino acids. Germline CDR1 reads SGHTA; CDR2 reads FQGNSA. With V trimmed by 4 bases and J by 6 bases, 5 bases remained unmatched. The CDR3: CASSSQGATNSPLHF. DNA of the CDR3: TGTGCCAGCAGCTCGCAGGGGGCGACTAATTCACCCCTCCACTTT.

Remarks on this clonotype: A single base separates this from a much larger clone, so it may be a read error. The chain joins TRBV6-5 to TRBJ2-5, with D unresolved. With 8 bases removed from V and 1 base from J, the gap between germline ends came to 14 bases. Per the germline V gene, CDR1 is MNHEY and CDR2 is SVGAGI. The CDR3 runs 14 residues. The CDR3 nucleotides read TGTGCCAGCCCCACGACCGTCAGCCAAGAGACCCAGTACTTC. As protein: CASPTTVSQETQYF.

The V call is TRBV29-1, the J call TRBJ1-1; possibly TRBD1 for D (5 bases). CDR3 length equals 12 residues. Germline V gives CDR1 SQVTM, CDR2 ANQGSEA. The V gene lost 6 bases and the J gene lost 10 bases, with 18 bases spanning the gap. CDR3 in DNA: TGCAGCGTCCCAGGGACCGGCGTGGGAGCTTTCTTT. Translation: CSVPGTGVGAFF.

This clonotype was detected many times. The V call is TRBV2, the J call TRBJ2-7; 8 bases match TRBD1. CDR3 length equals 14 residues. The ends lost 1 base at V and 7 bases at J; junction bases unmatched: 6. Germline CDR1 and CDR2: SNHLY and FYNNEI. CDR3 in amino acids: CASSEGQGAREQYF. As DNA, the CDR3 is TGTGCCAGCAGTGAAGGGCAGGGGGCCAGGGAGCAGTACTTC.

As regards this clonotype: Just one base apart from a much larger clone, this may be a read error. V gene TRBV6-1 combines with J gene TRBJ1-1; the D is unclear. Deletions cut 4 bases from V and 5 bases from J, with 11 bases between. The CDR3 sequence is 13 residues long. Germline V lookup: CDR1 MNHNS, CDR2 SASEGT. The CDR3 is CASSGKRGTEAFF. Here the CDR3 DNA reads TGTGCCAGCAGTGGAAAGAGAGGGACTGAAGCTTTCTTT.

The genes are TRBV20-1 and TRBJ2-3, with 7 nucleotides matching TRBD1. The CDR3 is 16 residues long. The germline CDR1 and CDR2 sequences are DFQATT and SNEGSKA (reference sequence). V lost 5 bases to trimming and J lost 0 bases; unmatched junction nucleotides: 11. The CDR3 nucleotides are TGCAGTGCTTTTCTCGGGACAGCCGGTAGCACAGATACGCAGTATTTT. Encoded protein: CSAFLGTAGSTDTQYF.

This sequence joins TRBV5-4 and TRBJ1-2; the match to TRBD1 covers 11 bases. The CDR3 spans 15 residues. J lost 6 bases, V lost 4 bases, and 8 bases had no gene match. Per the germline V gene, CDR1 is SGHNT and CDR2 is YYREEE (reference sequence). The CDR3 loop reads CASSLKGQGAHGYTF. The CDR3 coding sequence is TGTGCCAGCAGCCTAAAAGGACAGGGGGCGCATGGCTACACCTTC. Full variable domain (remainder filled in from reference TRBV5-4 and TRBJ1-2): ETGVTQSPTHLIKTRGQQVTLRCSSQSGHNTVSWYQQALGQGPQFIFQYYREEENGRGNFPPRFSGLQFPNYSSELNVNALELDDSALYLCASSLKGQGAHGYTFGSGTRLTVV.

This clonotype was picked up a small number of times. The J gene is TRBJ2-5, the V gene TRBV6-5, with D perhaps TRBD2 (5 bases). V lost 8 bases, J lost 4 bases, and 14 bases lay in between. Germline values: CDR1 MNHEY, CDR2 SVGAGI. The CDR3 runs to 13 residues. CDR3 region: CASGGSGGETQYF. The CDR3 coding sequence is TGTGCCAGCGGAGGCTCGGGCGGAGAGACCCAGTACTTC.

This clonotype appeared a few times. The rearrangement uses TRBV6-1 and TRBJ1-5; 9 nucleotides agree with TRBD1. Germline values: CDR1 MNHNS, CDR2 SASEGT. Unmatched junction bases numbered 8, after V lost 5 bases and J lost 6 bases. The CDR3 is 15 residues long. The CDR3 DNA sequence: TGTGCCAGCAGTACCTTCGACAGGGGGATTCAGCCCCAGCATTTT. It yields the protein CASSTFDRGIQPQHF.

The genes are TRBV29-1 and TRBJ1-1; the D is unclear. The CDR3 extends over 11 amino acids. In germline, CDR1 is SQVTM, CDR2 ANQGSEA. V was trimmed by 3 bases and J by 4 bases, leaving 6 bases between them. As DNA, the CDR3 is TGCAGCGTTGAGACGAGCACTGAAGCTTTCTTT. Translated: CSVETSTEAFF.

There are a few counts of this clonotype. The chain combines TRBV2 with TRBJ1-4, with D maybe TRBD1 (6 bases). The CDR3 totals 17 residues. Germline CDR1 is SNHLY and CDR2 is FYNNEI. V was pared by 9 bases and J by 7 bases, with 27 bases between. The DNA of the CDR3 is TGTGCCAGTATTACCGGCAGGGGAACCTTGACTGGTGAAAAACTGTTTTTT. Translation: CASITGRGTLTGEKLFF. Based on the CDR3 plus reference TRBV2 and TRBJ1-4, the full variable domain is EPEVTQTPSHQVTQMGQEVILRCVPISNHLYFYWYRQILGQKVEFLVSFYNNEISEKSEIFDDQFSVERPDGSNFTLKIRSTKLEDSAMYFCASITGRGTLTGEKLFFGSGTQLSVL.

This clonotype has at least ten counts. CDR3 DNA sequence: TGTGCCAGCAGTGACACGGCAGGCTACAATGAGCAGTTCTTC. This gives the protein CASSDTAGYNEQFF. The rearrangement uses TRBV25-1 and TRBJ2-1; no clear D. The germline V and J ends were trimmed by 3 bases and 3 bases, with 9 bases remaining between them. Germline V gene sequence: CDR1 MGHDK, CDR2 SYGVNS. This CDR3 spans 14 amino acids.

This clonotype was picked up many times. The chain employs TRBV7-9 and TRBJ1-1; 8 bases align to TRBD1. V trimming: 5 bases; J trimming: 6 bases; junction bases outside the gene matches: 8. Looked up from germline, CDR1 is SEHNR and CDR2 is FQNEAQ (reference sequence). The CDR3 spans 14 residues. The CDR3 region is CASSPPPGGSEAFF. Here the CDR3 DNA reads TGTGCCAGCAGCCCACCTCCAGGGGGCTCTGAAGCTTTCTTT.

The table lists this clonotype with a few counts. This chain joins TRBV5-1 and TRBJ1-1, with a possible D match to TRBD1 (5 bases). V lost 2 bases and J lost 1, with 9 bases in between. Germline assignment: CDR1 SGHRS and CDR2 YFSETQ. This CDR3 comprises 14 residues. The CDR3 is CASSFNTGNTEAFF. In DNA, the CDR3 is TGCGCCAGCAGCTTTAACACAGGGAACACTGAAGCTTTCTTT.

A note on this clonotype: Since a much larger clone is just one base distant, this may be a read error. V and J are TRBV6-1 and TRBJ2-5, with D perhaps matching TRBD1 (5 bases). This CDR3 contains 13 residues. Germline CDR1 MNHNS, CDR2 SASEGT. V dropped 6 bases and J dropped 7 bases, with 15 bases sitting between them. The CDR3 coding sequence is TGTGCCAGCAGCCTCACAGGTTTAATGACCCAGTACTTC. Translation gives CASSLTGLMTQYF.

This chain links TRBV18 with TRBJ1-1, with 7 bases fitting TRBD1. The length of the CDR3 is 14 residues. The V segment lost 6 bases and the J segment 6 bases; nucleotides outside the gene matches: 10. Germline CDR1 KGHSH, CDR2 LQKENI. The CDR3 spells CASSQTGSNPEAFF. The DNA for the CDR3 is TGTGCCAGCTCCCAGACAGGGTCGAATCCTGAAGCTTTCTTT.

At least ten counts were recorded for this clonotype. The rearrangement uses TRBV2 and TRBJ2-7; no definite D call. The germline V gene has CDR1 SNHLY and CDR2 FYNNEI. V lost 1 base and J lost 0, with 7 bases in between. CDR3 length: 14 residues. CDR3 region: CASSEGWPSYEQYF. CDR3 coding DNA: TGTGCCAGCAGTGAAGGGTGGCCCTCCTACGAGCAGTACTTC.

The rearrangement links TRBV25-1 to TRBJ1-2; tentative D call: TRBD1 (5 bases). The V gene's germline CDR1 is MGHDK and CDR2 SYGVNS. V dropped 4 bases and J dropped 7 bases, with 22 bases sitting between them. This CDR3 spans 16 amino acids. The CDR3 loop reads CASSGNLGGDVGGYTF. CDR3 nucleotides: TGTGCCAGCAGTGGAAATCTTGGAGGGGATGTGGGTGGCTACACCTTC.

This clonotype was found a few times. This chain uses TRBV20-1 with TRBJ1-5, with D uncertain. Trimming stripped 4 bases from V and 2 bases from J, with 18 bases between. Per germline, CDR1 DFQATT and CDR2 SNEGSKA (reference sequence). The CDR3 runs 16 residues. CDR3 amino acids: CSAIRSGSRGNQPQHF. CDR3 nucleotide sequence: TGCAGTGCTATAAGGTCCGGGTCAAGGGGCAATCAGCCCCAGCATTTT.

This clonotype was found many times. The chain couples TRBV19 to TRBJ2-7, with 7 bases matching TRBD2. The CDR3 extends over 13 amino acids. J lost 3 bases, V lost 5 bases, and 4 bases had no gene match. Germline loops: CDR1 LNHDA, CDR2 SQIVND (reference sequence). The CDR3 protein is CASSLTSFYEQYF. The DNA of the CDR3 is TGTGCCAGTAGTCTGACTAGCTTCTACGAGCAGTACTTC. Full variable domain (outside the CDR3, taken from reference TRBV19 and TRBJ2-7): DGGITQSPKYLFRKEGQNVTLSCEQNLNHDAMYWYRQDPGQGLRLIYYSQIVNDFQKGDIAEGYSVSREKKESFPLTVTSAQKNPTAFYLCASSLTSFYEQYFGPGTRLTVT.

Remarks on this clonotype: This may be a read error, as it is one base from a much larger clone. V is TRBV5-1 and J is TRBJ2-5, with unresolved D. The germline V gene encodes CDR1 SGHRS and CDR2 YFSETQ. The CDR3 has 14 amino acids. The CDR3 reads CASSRNVQLETQHF. CDR3 nucleotide sequence: TGCGCCAGCAGCCGTAACGTACAGCTAGAGACCCAGCACTTC.

Ten or more counts support this clonotype. The genes are TRBV3-1 and TRBJ1-2, with TRBD1 identical over 9 bases. CDR1 is LGHDT, CDR2 YNNKEL, per germline (reference sequence). The CDR3 length is 13 residues. The junction had 4 bases not matched to a gene; V was cut back by 7 bases and J by 4 bases. The CDR3 DNA sequence: TGTGCCAGCACACCGACAGGGGGCTATGGCTACACCTTC. This translates into CASTPTGGYGYTF.

This clonotype was detected only a few times. The CDR3 loop is CASSRGHRATNTEAFF. In DNA, the CDR3 is TGTGCCAGCAGCCGCGGGCACAGGGCAACGAACACTGAAGCTTTCTTT. The V gene is TRBV7-9, the J gene TRBJ1-1; possibly TRBD1 for D (6 bases). V was pared by 5 bases and J by 1 base, with 17 bases between. The CDR3 is 16 residues long. Germline CDR1 and CDR2: SEHNR and FQNEAQ (reference sequence). The full variable domain, with the rest looked up from reference TRBV7-9 and TRBJ1-1, is DTGVSQNPRHKITKRGQNVTFRCDPISEHNRLYWYRQTLGQGPEFLTYFQNEAQLEKSRLLSDRFSAERPKGSFSTLEIQRTEQGDSAMYLCASSRGHRATNTEAFFGQGTRLTVV.